Listed below are T cell receptor beta chains from one sample, sequenced in a study of blood T cell repertoires in COVID-19. TCRdb's table, derived via immunoSEQ multiplex PCR, lists solely in-frame clones and lacks some. The sample consists of 300,000 to 350,000 clones, over 75% of them appearing once. Material: PBMCs or T cells enriched from blood (not recorded which). The source is a man aged 30-40 years who had recovered from COVID-19. Both conserved end residues are part of each CDR3. D genes are given only for firm matches. Size values are once, few and many counts, or a class for expanded clones, and some rows have none.

TRBJ1-5 TRBD1 NA TRBV6-2/TRBV6-3 TGTGCCAGCAGTTACAGAAGGACAGGGGGACAGCCCCAGCATTTT CASSYRRTGGQPQHF
TRBJ2-7 NA NA TRBV5-4 TGTGCCAGCAGCATAAGGACTTCGACCTACGAGCAGTACTTC CASSIRTSTYEQYF
TRBJ2-3 TRBD2 once TRBV27 TGTGCCAGCAGTCTGCAACTAGCGGGGACCACAGATACGCAGTATTTT CASSLQLAGTTDTQYF
TRBJ1-2 NA NA TRBV5-6 TGTGCCAGCAGCACCGGGAACACTAACTATGGCTACACCTTC CASSTGNTNYGYTF
TRBJ1-2 TRBD1 NA TRBV28 TGTGCCAGCAGTTCGGATCAGGGGGGCCCTTTGGGGTACACCTTC CASSSDQGGPLGYTF
TRBJ1-1 TRBD1 NA TRBV19 TGTGCCAGTAGTATAGGCCGGGACAGGAACACTGAAGCTTTCTTT CASSIGRDRNTEAFF
TRBJ1-2 NA NA TRBV5-6 TGTGCCAGCAGCTTGGATGCGGGGATGGGGGACTATGGCTACACCTTC CASSLDAGMGDYGYTF
TRBJ1-3 NA NA TRBV4-2 TGTGCCAGCAGGTTCTCCGGGACTCCTCAAGGCTCTGGAAACACCATATATTTT CASRFSGTPQGSGNTIYF
TRBJ2-1 TRBD2 NA TRBV9 TGTGCCAGCAGCGGTCGGGGGGTTGGGCTCGATGAGCAGTTCTTC CASSGRGVGLDEQFF
TRBJ1-6 NA NA TRBV21-1 TGTGCCAGCGCCGGGAGTTTCTCGTATAATTCACCCCTCCACTTT CASAGSFSYNSPLHF
TRBJ2-7 TRBD2 NA TRBV7-9 TGTGCCAGCAGCTTATGGGGAGCGGGAGATCCGGACGAGCAGTACTTC CASSLWGAGDPDEQYF
TRBJ2-1 TRBD1 NA TRBV5-1 TGCGCCAGCAGCTTGCAGGGGGTCTCCTACAATGAGCAGTTCTTC CASSLQGVSYNEQFF
TRBJ2-7 NA NA TRBV2 TGTGCCAGCAGAGGCTGGGACTCCCAGACCTCCTACGAGCAGTACTTC CASRGWDSQTSYEQYF
TRBJ2-2 NA NA TRBV2 TGTGCCAGCAGCCCCCGGGGGACCGGGGAGCTGTTTTTT CASSPRGTGELFF
TRBJ1-2 NA NA TRBV4-2 TGTGCCAGCAGCCAAGAACTGACAGTACTCTATGGCTACACCTTC CASSQELTVLYGYTF
TRBJ1-1 TRBD1 NA TRBV12-5 TGTGCTAGTGGTTTGGTCTCGTCGGGACAGGGTCAAATCGGCGAAGCTTTCTTT CASGLVSSGQGQIGEAFF
TRBJ1-2 TRBD1 NA TRBV11-2 TGTGCCAGCTCTATGACAGGGAACTATGGCTACACCTTC CASSMTGNYGYTF